This T cell receptor beta chain comes out of a study of blood T cell repertoires in COVID-19. On the study more broadly: Samples came from the United States, Italy and Spain, spanning acute and convalescent COVID-19. Sources were T cells, B-cell-depleted T cells, or PBMCs; the material itself was cDNA or gDNA.

Per the study methods: Estimated nucleated cell counts came from reference gene primer amplification. Assay: immunoSEQ multiplex PCR; the TCRdb copy retains only in-frame clones and omits some. V and J calls and clone size come straight from that table; D and trimming were deduced from the DNA. The sample holds nearly 350,000 clones; over 70% are singletons and the top ten take roughly 6.3%. This CDR3 region has 15 residues. V lost 5 bases to trimming and J lost 3 bases, with 14 bases between them. The V gene's germline CDR1 is SGHTA and CDR2 FQGNSA. This chain joins TRBV7-2 and TRBJ1-3; unclear D gene. This receptor was identified in a woman aged 45-59 years with COVID-19, enrolled during active disease. Sequencing was done on a sample of peripheral blood. The DNA for the CDR3 is TGTGCCAGCAGCGCCCCGAGGTCTTATGGAAACACCATATATTTT. The encoded protein is CASSAPRSYGNTIYF.